Below, 29 T cell receptor beta chains from the same sample are listed, as sequenced in a study of T-cell memory formation after mild COVID-19. In TCRdb, the 5' RACE reads were re-called with MiXCR into one record per CDR3 protein. Of approximately 430,000 distinct CDR3 sequences in the sample, about a quarter were seen once. The source material was PBMCs or a T cell subset sorted from them (not recorded which). The receptors originated from an adult woman who had mild COVID-19 (a few samples of this study predate the infection). Cell type and time point are not known.

This clonotype has just a few counts. The chain is built from TRBV7-3 and TRBJ2-3; 12 positions agree with TRBD2. The CDR3 sequence is 16 residues long. V gave up 5 bases and J gave up 9 bases; unmatched junction bases: 12. Looked up from germline, CDR1 is SGHTA and CDR2 is FQGTGA. CDR3 in amino acids: CASSPGLAGRRGTQYF. The CDR3 DNA is TGTGCCAGCAGCCCCGGACTAGCGGGGAGGAGGGGAACGCAGTATTTT.

This clonotype was seen a few times. The chain uses TRBV5-1 and TRBJ2-1, with D perhaps assigned TRBD1 or TRBD2 (5 bases each). The CDR3 is made up of 17 amino acids. The V gene lost 1 base and the J gene lost 0 bases, with 14 bases spanning the gap. Germline CDR1 is SGHRS and CDR2 is YFSETQ. This CDR3 is CASSLFQGRGSYNEQFF. The DNA of the CDR3 is TGCGCCAGCAGCTTGTTTCAGGGACGGGGCTCCTACAATGAGCAGTTCTTC.

This clonotype was picked up a small number of times. The V gene is TRBV5-1, the J gene TRBJ1-1; 7 nucleotides line up with TRBD1. The CDR3 extends over 13 amino acids. Germline V gene data show CDR1 as SGHRS and CDR2 as YFSETQ. The ends lost 4 bases at V and 3 bases at J; junction bases unmatched: 3. The CDR3 sequence: CASSLGQYTEAFF. CDR3 nucleotides: TGCGCCAGCAGCCTGGGACAGTACACTGAAGCTTTCTTT.

This clonotype has a single count. V and J are TRBV28 and TRBJ2-1, with D maybe TRBD2 (7 bases). The V end was cut by 8 bases, the J end by 4 bases, with 12 bases between. The CDR3 covers 13 residues. Germline V gene lookup returns CDR1 MDHEN and CDR2 SYDVKM. CDR3 protein: CASGGGGYNEQFF. The CDR3 DNA reads TGTGCCAGCGGGGGAGGGGGGTACAATGAGCAGTTCTTC.

The CDR3 DNA reads as TGTGCCACCAGTGATTTCTCGGCAGGGAGGACCACTAGCACAGATACGCAGTATTTT. Translated, it gives CATSDFSAGRTTSTDTQYF. This chain uses TRBV24-1 with TRBJ2-3; perhaps TRBD2 as D (6 bases). Germline V gene data show CDR1 as KGHDR and CDR2 as SFDVKD. This CDR3 region has 19 residues. V gave up 1 base and J gave up 0 bases, with 19 bases separating them.

This clonotype came up many times. The rearrangement uses TRBV20-1 and TRBJ2-1; TRBD2 aligns across 10 bases. After removal of 1 base from V and 5 bases from J, the junction contained 5 bases not matched to a gene. This CDR3 is 15 amino acids long. Germline V gene data show CDR1 as DFQATT and CDR2 as SNEGSKA (reference sequence). The CDR3 bases are TGCAGTGCTAGAGCTCTACTAGCGGGGCACAATGAGCAGTTCTTC. Amino acids: CSARALLAGHNEQFF.

This clonotype has just one count. The chain recombines TRBV11-3 with TRBJ2-5; 9 bases are shared with TRBD2. The CDR3 is made up of 15 amino acids. Germline assignment: CDR1 SGHNT and CDR2 YENEEA. V dropped 5 bases and J dropped 4; count of bases not matched to a gene: 8. The CDR3, as DNA: TGTGCCAGCAGCCCTTTAGCGGGAGATGCAGAGACCCAGTACTTC. As protein: CASSPLAGDAETQYF.

The chain uses TRBV18 and TRBJ2-4; 7 bases agree with TRBD1. Germline loops: CDR1 KGHSH, CDR2 LQKENI. V shed 5 bases and J 6 bases; nucleotides not matched to a gene: 10. The CDR3 is 15 amino acids. CDR3 region: CASSVSTGPLNIQYF. As DNA, the CDR3 is TGTGCCAGCTCAGTTTCGACAGGGCCCTTAAACATTCAGTACTTC.

This clonotype was seen a handful of times. This chain links TRBV14 with TRBJ2-4; possibly TRBD1 or TRBD2 for D (5 bases each). V lost 1 base and J 8 bases, leaving 12 bases between the germline ends. This CDR3 region has 14 residues. The V gene's germline CDR1 is SGHDN and CDR2 FVKESK. The CDR3 loop reads CASSQVGGRDIQYF. For the CDR3, the DNA is TGTGCCAGCAGCCAAGTTGGGGGTCGGGACATTCAGTACTTC.

This chain links TRBV6-5 with TRBJ2-7; 8 bases match TRBD1. This CDR3 spans 14 amino acids. Germline V lookup: CDR1 MNHEY, CDR2 SVGAGI. The J segment lost 2 bases and the V segment lost 1 base, leaving 1 base of the junction unmatched. The CDR3 protein is CASSYLQGAYEQYF. Here the CDR3 DNA reads TGTGCCAGCAGTTACTTACAGGGGGCCTACGAGCAGTACTTC.

This clonotype was detected only a few times. The V gene is TRBV7-9, the J gene TRBJ2-1; 11 bases align to TRBD2. The germline gives CDR1 SEHNR, CDR2 FQNEAQ (reference sequence). The CDR3 contains 14 residues. Trimming removed 1 base from V and 15 bases from J; junction bases left unmatched: 8. The CDR3 spells CASSLGSGGAEGFF. The CDR3 DNA reads as TGTGCCAGCAGCTTAGGTAGCGGGGGGGCCGAGGGGTTCTTC.

This clonotype was seen only a few times. The genes are TRBV4-1 and TRBJ2-1; 11 bases align to TRBD1. V was clipped by 4 bases and J by 3 bases; unmatched bases: 8. This CDR3 spans 17 amino acids. Germline loops: CDR1 MGHRA, CDR2 YSYEKL. The CDR3 spells CASSPTRDRGFYNEQFF. CDR3 DNA sequence: TGCGCCAGCAGCCCCACTCGGGACAGGGGGTTCTACAATGAGCAGTTCTTC.

The CDR3 protein is CATSDSSGRGTDTQYF. The CDR3 nucleotides read TGTGCCACCAGTGATTCGTCCGGGAGGGGCACAGATACGCAGTATTTT. The J gene is TRBJ2-3, the V gene TRBV24-1, with 8 positions matching TRBD2. V was pared by 2 bases and J by 1 base, with 4 bases of the junction left unmatched. Per the germline V gene, CDR1 is KGHDR and CDR2 is SFDVKD. The CDR3 is 16 residues long.

The J gene is TRBJ1-2, the V gene TRBV30; D might be TRBD1 (6 bases). The germline gives CDR1 GTSNPN, CDR2 SVGIG (reference sequence). Trimming removed 4 bases from V and 4 bases from J, with 16 bases in between. The CDR3 length is 14 residues. CDR3 in amino acids: CAWTVGARGYGYTF. For the CDR3, the DNA is TGTGCCTGGACTGTGGGGGCGCGAGGCTATGGCTACACCTTC.

The chain carries TRBV5-6 and TRBJ2-1, with 7 nucleotides matching TRBD2. Germline trimming cut 0 bases from V and 4 bases from J; bases unmatched to any gene: 7. This CDR3 has 16 amino acids. Germline CDR1 SGHDT, CDR2 YYEEEE. The CDR3 sequence is CASSLALRGVYNEQFF. CDR3 sequence (DNA): TGTGCCAGCAGCTTGGCCCTACGGGGGGTTTACAATGAGCAGTTCTTC.

The V call is TRBV20-1, the J call TRBJ2-7, with 7 bases that match TRBD1. This CDR3 comprises 14 residues. With V trimmed by 1 base and J by 2 bases, 5 bases remained unmatched. Germline V gives CDR1 DFQATT, CDR2 SNEGSKA (reference sequence). CDR3 sequence (DNA): TGCAGTGCTAGAGGCACAGGGGCAACCTACGAGCAGTACTTC. It yields the protein CSARGTGATYEQYF.

The chain combines TRBV12-3 or TRBV12-4 with TRBJ2-4; 9 bases fit TRBD1. CDR3 size: 16 residues. The ends lost 5 bases at V and 3 bases at J; junction bases unmatched: 8. This chain's CDR3 is CASSPGQGPGKNIQYF. Here the CDR3 DNA reads TGTGCCAGCAGTCCCGGACAGGGGCCGGGCAAAAACATTCAGTACTTC.

The V and J genes are TRBV12-3 or TRBV12-4 and TRBJ2-6, with TRBD1 matching 7 bases. The CDR3 consists of 15 residues. V shed 7 bases and J 2 bases; nucleotides not matched to a gene: 5. The CDR3 here is CASTATGTGANVLTF. The CDR3 DNA follows: TGTGCCAGCACCGCGACAGGGACTGGGGCCAACGTCCTGACTTTC.

This clonotype showed up many times. V usage is TRBV6-2 or TRBV6-3 and J usage is TRBJ2-2; 9 bases are shared with TRBD2. With 0 bases clipped from V and 2 bases from J, the junction kept 4 bases outside the gene matches. The CDR3 is 17 amino acids. The germline V gene has CDR1 MNHEY and CDR2 SVGEGT. CDR3 protein: CASSYSRTSVNTGELFF. CDR3 coding DNA: TGTGCCAGCAGTTACTCACGGACTAGCGTAAACACCGGGGAGCTGTTTTTT.

This clonotype has just a few counts. The rearrangement links TRBV6-5 to TRBJ1-1; possibly TRBD1 for D (6 bases). V was cut by 0 bases and J by 5 bases, with 7 bases left in between. Germline CDR1 reads MNHEY; CDR2 reads SVGAGI. The CDR3 runs 13 residues. This chain's CDR3 is CASSYSRGTEAFF. The DNA of the CDR3 is TGTGCCAGCAGTTACTCGAGGGGGACTGAAGCTTTCTTT.

This CDR3 reads CASSRYAGNTEAFF. The DNA of the CDR3 is TGCGCCAGCAGTCGGTATGCAGGGAACACTGAAGCTTTCTTT. This sequence joins TRBV10-2 and TRBJ1-1, with unresolved D. The germline gives CDR1 WSHSY, CDR2 SAAADI. The V end was cut by 5 bases, the J end by 1 base, with 11 bases between. This CDR3 region has 14 residues.

There are many counts of this clonotype. The chain has TRBV4-2 and TRBJ2-2; D is perhaps TRBD1 or TRBD2 (5 bases each). Trimming took 0 bases from V and 1 from J, leaving 18 bases between them. The CDR3 has 19 amino acids. The germline V gene encodes CDR1 LGHNA and CDR2 YNFKEQ. CDR3 nucleotide sequence: TGTGCCAGCAGCCAAGATGGGGCGTCGAGGGGAAGGAACACCGGGGAGCTGTTTTTT. It is translated as CASSQDGASRGRNTGELFF.

This clonotype was counted a single time. The V gene is TRBV6-5, the J gene TRBJ1-1, with 9 bases fitting TRBD1. From germline, CDR1 is MNHEY and CDR2 SVGAGI. CDR3 length: 15 residues. The junction had 5 bases not matched to a gene; V was cut back by 0 bases and J by 6 bases. The CDR3 DNA reads TGTGCCAGCAGTTACTCAACAGGGGGCAGCGCTGAAGCTTTCTTT. It yields the protein CASSYSTGGSAEAFF.

J is TRBJ2-3 and V is TRBV29-1, with a tentative D call TRBD2 (5 bases). The CDR3 spans 13 residues. CDR1 is SQVTM, CDR2 ANQGSEA, per germline. Trimming took 4 bases from V and 2 from J, leaving 10 bases between them. CDR3 in amino acids: CSVVETNTDTQYF. Here the CDR3 DNA reads TGCAGCGTTGTGGAGACTAACACAGATACGCAGTATTTT.

The J gene is TRBJ1-1, the V gene TRBV2; D might be TRBD1 (5 bases). CDR3 length: 14 amino acids. V was cut by 5 bases and J by 5 bases, with 15 bases left in between. CDR1 is SNHLY, CDR2 FYNNEI, per germline. The chain's CDR3 is CASSRGRGRTEAFF. The DNA of the CDR3 is TGTGCCAGCAGTCGGGGAAGGGGCAGGACTGAAGCTTTCTTT.

This clonotype has only a few counts. This chain joins TRBV9 and TRBJ2-6; the D is unclear. The CDR3 totals 14 residues. Germline assignment: CDR1 SGDLS and CDR2 YYNGEE. Trimming removed 4 bases at V and 4 bases at J, with 9 bases between. CDR3 DNA sequence: TGTGCCAGCAGCCAGTTGGGGGGGGCCAACGTCCTGACTTTC. Residues: CASSQLGGANVLTF.

Here the CDR3 reads CASSPGGPGEQYF. The CDR3 bases are TGTGCCAGCAGCCCAGGGGGGCCGGGGGAGCAGTACTTC. J is TRBJ2-7 and V is TRBV11-2; tentative D call: TRBD1 (7 bases). This CDR3 spans 13 amino acids. The germline CDR1 and CDR2 sequences are SGHAT and FQNNGV. V lost 5 bases, J lost 7 bases, and 15 bases lay in between.

A note on this clonotype: Sequence at one end of the junction differs from germline and may be a read error. The CDR3 DNA is TGTGCCAGCAGCTTTGCAGCGGGGGAGGGTAATGAGCAGTTTTTC. Its translation: CASSFAAGEGNEQFF. The rearrangement uses TRBV5-6 and TRBJ2-1; 8 bases map to TRBD2. Germline values: CDR1 SGHDT, CDR2 YYEEEE. The CDR3 contains 15 residues.

For the CDR3, the DNA is TGTGCCAGCAGCCAAGATCGGGGGCTGGGCGCGGGCAAGAACACTGAAGCTTTCTTT. It translates to CASSQDRGLGAGKNTEAFF. This chain connects TRBV3-1 to TRBJ1-1; a weak D match, TRBD1 (6 bases). Germline CDR1 is LGHDT and CDR2 is YNNKEL (reference sequence). The CDR3 length is 19 residues. The V end was cut by 0 bases, the J end by 1 base, with 21 bases between.